Included here is one T cell receptor beta chain sequence, with context. Its antigen is undetermined. This CDR3 comprises 13 residues. The germline V gene has CDR1 GTSNPN and CDR2 SVGIG (reference sequence). V shed 4 bases and J shed 3 bases, with 12 bases lying between them. Repertoires were generated with immunoSEQ multiplex PCR, while TCRdb's copy carries only in-frame clones and drops some. The table lists about 120,000 clones, 75% to 95% of them singletons. The sample originates from a study of T cell responses to AZD1222 COVID-19 vaccine. Study-wide findings and caveats: Repertoire collection took place solely once the T cell response had peaked.

The chain recombines TRBV30 with TRBJ1-2; weak D call: TRBD1 (5 bases). The origin of this receptor is an adult in good health. The material was peripheral blood, obtained on day 0 of AZD1222 vaccination. DNA of the CDR3: TGTGCCTGGAACCTAGACAGCTACTATGGCTACACCTTC. It codes for CAWNLDSYYGYTF.